The present TCR beta chain was sequenced within a study of patients and donors after allogeneic stem cell transplantation. MiXCR, applied by TCRdb to the RT-PCR reads, yields one record per CDR3 protein. The sample contains 30,000 to 40,000 distinct CDR3 sequences, 37% of which appear only once. Trimming cost V 4 bases and J 5 bases, with 9 bases left between them. Germline CDR1 reads SGHRS; CDR2 reads YFSETQ. There are 12 residues in the CDR3. This clonotype has just one count. This chain links TRBV5-1 with TRBJ2-5; D unresolved. Sequencing input: blood, either unsorted or a sorted T cell fraction (not recorded which). This receptor was taken from a human donor who was either an allogeneic HSCT recipient or a stem cell or donor lymphocyte infusion donor (not recorded which). It is not recorded whose cells these are; they may come from a transplant donor. The CDR3 sequence: CASSLQGETQYF. In DNA form, the CDR3 reads TGCGCCAGCAGCCTTCAAGGGGAGACCCAGTACTTC.